The source of this T cell receptor beta chain is a study of T cell responses to AZD1222 COVID-19 vaccine. V lost 3 bases and J 1 base, leaving 5 bases between the germline ends. This CDR3 has 13 amino acids. CDR1 is KGHDR, CDR2 SFDVKD, per germline. Method: immunoSEQ multiplex PCR; TCRdb's copy keeps in-frame clones and lacks some. The data contain roughly 120,000 clones, 87% of them seen just once; the ten biggest clones take up 4% to 6%. This receptor was identified in an adult in good health. The rearrangement uses TRBV24-1 and TRBJ2-5, with D hard to call. The sequencing used peripheral blood, collected on day 0 of AZD1222 vaccination. DNA of the CDR3: TGTGCCACCAGTGATCGCGGCCAAGAGACCCAGTACTTC. Amino acids: CATSDRGQETQYF.